This T cell receptor (beta chain) was recorded in a study of blood T cell repertoires in COVID-19. On the study more broadly: The study drew acute and convalescent COVID-19 samples from the United States, Italy and Spain. PBMCs, B-cell-depleted T cells, or T cells were the source of the cDNA or gDNA that made up the material.

This clone was recorded many times. Germline V gene lookup returns CDR1 SGHNT and CDR2 YYREEE (reference sequence). Trimming stripped 1 base from V and 7 bases from J, with 18 bases between. CDR3 length equals 16 residues. Source study methods: Reference gene primers were amplified, and this amplification served to estimate nucleated cell counts. Only in-frame clones appear in the TCRdb table, and some are missing; sequencing was by immunoSEQ multiplex PCR. V and J calls and clone size are those listed in that table; D and trimming were worked out from the DNA. The sample holds 70,000 to 80,000 clones, around 88% seen once.

The receptor comes from a human donor in a cohort sampled during active COVID-19. This rearrangement joins TRBV5-4 to TRBJ2-1; D is perhaps TRBD2 (7 bases). Sequenced input: peripheral blood. CDR3 in DNA: TGTGCCAGCAGCTTGTCTGTGGGGGGGCCGGGGAATGAGCAGTTCTTC. Its protein is CASSLSVGGPGNEQFF.